This T cell receptor beta chain came from a study of siplizumab effects on memory and regulatory T cells. Study-wide results and caveats: The study found that siplizumab significantly reduced alloreactive sequences traceable to unstimulated CD4+ memory cells. Poor capture below about 10^-5 frequency left most alloreactive clones unmapped to unstimulated subsets.

The V gene's germline CDR1 is SNHLY and CDR2 FYNNEI. The V gene lost 2 bases and the J gene lost 7 bases, with 11 bases spanning the gap. This CDR3 is 13 amino acids long. Around 100,000 TCR templates underwent assay in each sample. Method: immunoSEQ multiplex PCR; TCRdb's copy keeps in-frame clones and lacks some. The repertoire holds fewer than 120,000 clones, with 92% as singletons. Regarding this clone: Its antigen is unknown.

This rearrangement joins TRBV2 to TRBJ2-5; D not certain. Sequencing was performed on CD4+ T cells sorted from blood. This clonotype originated in a human donor in good health. The DNA of the CDR3 is TGTGCCAGCAGTGAAACGACCGTAGGGACCCAGTACTTC. This codes for CASSETTVGTQYF.